The sequence of this T cell receptor beta chain was determined in a study of T cell repertoires in cytomegalovirus infection. Study overall: It can be stated that public TCR beta signatures indicated CMV infection as well as a matching HLA type. Findings of the study overall: Carriers of CMV plus the relevant HLA were identified by cumulative public TCR beta family frequency. The study found HLA-C-restricted CMV-specific TCR beta clonotypes dominating the ex vivo response.

In its sample, this clonotype was seen once. Its antigen is as yet unknown. TCRdb reprocessed the reads with MiXCR, giving one entry per CDR3 protein. Of about 150,000 distinct CDR3 sequences in the sample, about 20% were seen once. This TCR came from a human donor in good health (CMV status not recorded). Some clones in this sample may be carry-over from other donors' samples. The sequenced material came from PBMCs.

The CDR3 bases are TGTGCCAGTTCGGTAATCAGTGAAAAACTGTTTTTT. Protein product: CASSVISEKLFF. The chain couples TRBV19 to TRBJ1-4, with D uncertain. The germline CDR1 and CDR2 sequences are LNHDA and SQIVND (reference sequence). The CDR3 is 12 amino acids. V lost 8 bases to trimming and J lost 7 bases, with 11 bases between them.